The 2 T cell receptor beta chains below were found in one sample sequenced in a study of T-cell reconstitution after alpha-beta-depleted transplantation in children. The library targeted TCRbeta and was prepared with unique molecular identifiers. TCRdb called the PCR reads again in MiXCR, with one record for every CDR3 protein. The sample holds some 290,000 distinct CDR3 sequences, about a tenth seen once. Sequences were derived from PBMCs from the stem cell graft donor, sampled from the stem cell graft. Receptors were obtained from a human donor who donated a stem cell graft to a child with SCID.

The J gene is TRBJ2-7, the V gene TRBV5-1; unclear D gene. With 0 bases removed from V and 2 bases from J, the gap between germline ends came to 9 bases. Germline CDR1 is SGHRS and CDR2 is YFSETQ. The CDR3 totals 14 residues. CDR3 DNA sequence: TGCGCCAGCAGCTTGGCGGGCTACACCTACGAGCAGTACTTC. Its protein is CASSLAGYTYEQYF.

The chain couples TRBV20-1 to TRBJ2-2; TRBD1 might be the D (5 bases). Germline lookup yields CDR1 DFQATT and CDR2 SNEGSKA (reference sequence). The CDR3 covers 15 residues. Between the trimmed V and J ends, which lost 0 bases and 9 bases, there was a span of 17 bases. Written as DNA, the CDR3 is TGCAGTGCTAGAGATTTCGACAGTTCGGCCTGGGAGCTGTTTTTT. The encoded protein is CSARDFDSSAWELFF.